This T cell receptor beta chain was identified in a study of T cells in narcolepsy. Overall study context: Donors had narcolepsy type 1 or type 2, or were healthy controls. Study-wide results and limits: HCRT-specific and TRIB2-specific autoreactive clonotypes appeared among same-patient CSF and blood CD4+ clonotypes.

About this clone: Its target is not known.

Profiled with immunoSEQ multiplex PCR; TCRdb holds only in-frame clones, not every one. Of approximately 23,000 clones listed, roughly 85% are singletons. Germline V CDR1 and CDR2: SGDLS, YYNGEE. V was cut by 4 bases and J by 6 bases, with 14 bases left in between. The CDR3 is 13 amino acids. The sequenced material came from memory (CD45RA-) CD4+ T cells from blood. The receptor was isolated from a human donor in good health. The chain recombines TRBV9 with TRBJ2-7, with D possibly matching TRBD2 (5 bases). The CDR3 reads CASSPVSGFEQYF. In nucleotides, the CDR3 is TGTGCCAGCAGCCCAGTATCGGGGTTCGAGCAGTACTTC.